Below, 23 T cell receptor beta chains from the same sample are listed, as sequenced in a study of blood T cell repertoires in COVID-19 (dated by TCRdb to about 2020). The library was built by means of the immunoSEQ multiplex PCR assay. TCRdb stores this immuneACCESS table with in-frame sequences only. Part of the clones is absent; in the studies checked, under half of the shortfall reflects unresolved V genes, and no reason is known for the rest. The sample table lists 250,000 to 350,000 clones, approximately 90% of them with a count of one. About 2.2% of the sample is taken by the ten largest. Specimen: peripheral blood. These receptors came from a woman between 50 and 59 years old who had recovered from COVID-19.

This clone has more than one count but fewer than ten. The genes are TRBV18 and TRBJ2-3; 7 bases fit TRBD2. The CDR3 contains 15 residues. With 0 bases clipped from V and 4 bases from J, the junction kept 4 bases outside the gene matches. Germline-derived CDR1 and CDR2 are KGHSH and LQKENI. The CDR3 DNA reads TGTGCCAGCTCACCACCGGGCGGGGGATCAGATACGCAGTATTTT. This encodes CASSPPGGGSDTQYF.

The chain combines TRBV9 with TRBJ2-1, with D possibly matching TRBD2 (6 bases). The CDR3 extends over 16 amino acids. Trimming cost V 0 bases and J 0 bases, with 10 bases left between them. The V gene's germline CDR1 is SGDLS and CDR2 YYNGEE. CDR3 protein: CASSVGGSGSYNEQFF. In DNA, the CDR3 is TGTGCCAGCAGCGTAGGAGGTAGCGGCTCCTACAATGAGCAGTTCTTC.

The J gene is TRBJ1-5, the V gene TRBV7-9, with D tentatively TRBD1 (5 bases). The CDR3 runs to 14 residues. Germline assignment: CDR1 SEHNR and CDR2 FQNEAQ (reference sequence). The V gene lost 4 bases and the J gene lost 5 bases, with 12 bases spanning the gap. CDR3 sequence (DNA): TGTGCCAGCAGCTCCAGGGAGGATCATCAGCCCCAGCATTTT. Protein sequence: CASSSREDHQPQHF.

The CDR3 protein is CASSFGDRGISEAFF. The DNA for the CDR3 is TGTGCCAGCAGTTTCGGGGACAGGGGTATATCTGAAGCTTTCTTT. The V call is TRBV6-2 or TRBV6-3, the J call TRBJ1-1, with TRBD1 matching over 10 bases. This CDR3 is built from 15 residues. The germline V gene encodes CDR1 MNHEY and CDR2 SVGEGT. V gave up 4 bases and J gave up 6 bases; unmatched junction bases: 8.

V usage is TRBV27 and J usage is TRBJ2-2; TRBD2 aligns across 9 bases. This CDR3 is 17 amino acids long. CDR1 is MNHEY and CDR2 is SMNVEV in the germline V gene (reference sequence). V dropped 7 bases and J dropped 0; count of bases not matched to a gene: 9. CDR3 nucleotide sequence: TGTGCCAGCAAATTATTAGCGGGGGCTTCGAACACCGGGGAGCTGTTTTTT. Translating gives CASKLLAGASNTGELFF.

The CDR3 sequence is CASSDRPYGYTF. The CDR3 DNA follows: TGTGCCAGTAGTGACAGGCCGTATGGCTACACCTTC. This chain uses TRBV19 with TRBJ1-2, with a possible D match to TRBD1 (6 bases). V was clipped by 5 bases and J by 5 bases, with 9 bases between them. Per germline, CDR1 LNHDA and CDR2 SQIVND (reference sequence). CDR3 length equals 12 residues. The whole variable domain, filled in from reference TRBV19 and TRBJ1-2, reads DGGITQSPKYLFRKEGQNVTLSCEQNLNHDAMYWYRQDPGQGLRLIYYSQIVNDFQKGDIAEGYSVSREKKESFPLTVTSAQKNPTAFYLCASSDRPYGYTFGSGTRLTVV.

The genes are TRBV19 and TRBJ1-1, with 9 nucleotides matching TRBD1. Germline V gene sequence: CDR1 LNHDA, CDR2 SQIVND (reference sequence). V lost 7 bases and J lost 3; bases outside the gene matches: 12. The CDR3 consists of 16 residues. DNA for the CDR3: TGTGCCAGTACCACACGTCGGACAGGGGTATACACTGAAGCTTTCTTT. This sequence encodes CASTTRRTGVYTEAFF.

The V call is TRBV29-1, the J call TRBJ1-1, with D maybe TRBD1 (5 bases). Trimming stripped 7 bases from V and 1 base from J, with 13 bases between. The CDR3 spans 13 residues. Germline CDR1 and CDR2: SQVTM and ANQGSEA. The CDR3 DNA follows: TGCAGCGCCCTCAGGGCAACGAACACTGAAGCTTTCTTT. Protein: CSALRATNTEAFF. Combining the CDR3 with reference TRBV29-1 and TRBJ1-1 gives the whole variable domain SAVISQKPSRDICQRGTSLTIQCQVDSQVTMMFWYRQQPGQSLTLIATANQGSEATYESGFVIDKFPISRPNLTFSTLTVSNMSPEDSSIYLCSALRATNTEAFFGQGTRLTVV.

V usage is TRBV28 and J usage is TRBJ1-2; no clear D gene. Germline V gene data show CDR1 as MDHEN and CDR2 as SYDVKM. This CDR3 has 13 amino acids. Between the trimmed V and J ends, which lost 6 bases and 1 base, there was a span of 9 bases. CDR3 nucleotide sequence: TGTGCCAGCAGGCGAGAATTTAACTATGGCTACACCTTC. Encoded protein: CASRREFNYGYTF.

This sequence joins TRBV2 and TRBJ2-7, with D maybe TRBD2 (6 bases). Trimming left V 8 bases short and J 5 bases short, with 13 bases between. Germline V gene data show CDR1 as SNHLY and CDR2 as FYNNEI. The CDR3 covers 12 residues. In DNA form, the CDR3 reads TGTGCCAGCTGGAGGGCTACTAACGAGCAGTACTTC. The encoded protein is CASWRATNEQYF.

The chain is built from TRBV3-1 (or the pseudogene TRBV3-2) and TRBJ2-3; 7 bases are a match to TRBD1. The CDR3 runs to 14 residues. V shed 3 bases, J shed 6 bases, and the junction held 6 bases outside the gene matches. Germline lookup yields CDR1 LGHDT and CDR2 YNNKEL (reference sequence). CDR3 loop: CASSHLDRADTQYF. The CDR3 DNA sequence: TGTGCCAGCAGCCACCTCGACAGGGCCGATACGCAGTATTTT.

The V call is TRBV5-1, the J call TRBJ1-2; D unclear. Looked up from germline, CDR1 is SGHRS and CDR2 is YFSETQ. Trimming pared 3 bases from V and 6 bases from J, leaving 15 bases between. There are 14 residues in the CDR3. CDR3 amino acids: CASSSSGPYDGYTF. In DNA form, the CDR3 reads TGCGCCAGCAGCTCCTCTGGGCCATACGATGGCTACACCTTC. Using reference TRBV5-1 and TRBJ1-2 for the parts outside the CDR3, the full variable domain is KAGVTQTPRYLIKTRGQQVTLSCSPISGHRSVSWYQQTPGQGLQFLFEYFSETQRNKGNFPGRFSGRQFSNSRSEMNVSTLELGDSALYLCASSSSGPYDGYTFGSGTRLTVV.

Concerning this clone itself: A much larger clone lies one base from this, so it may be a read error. Written as DNA, the CDR3 is TGTGCCAGCAGCTGGACAGGGGACACTGAAGCTTTCTTT. Protein product: CASSWTGDTEAFF. The chain uses TRBV9 and TRBJ1-1; TRBD1 agrees at 9 bases. Germline-derived CDR1 and CDR2 are SGDLS and YYNGEE. This CDR3 is 13 amino acids long. Trimming cost V 4 bases and J 3 bases; bases outside gene matches: 1.

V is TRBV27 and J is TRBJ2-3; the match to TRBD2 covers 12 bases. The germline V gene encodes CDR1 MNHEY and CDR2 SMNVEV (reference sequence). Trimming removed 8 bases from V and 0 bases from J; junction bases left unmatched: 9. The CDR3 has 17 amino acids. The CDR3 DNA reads TGTGCCAGCGGCCGGACTAGCGGGGCTTTTAGCACAGATACGCAGTATTTT. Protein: CASGRTSGAFSTDTQYF.

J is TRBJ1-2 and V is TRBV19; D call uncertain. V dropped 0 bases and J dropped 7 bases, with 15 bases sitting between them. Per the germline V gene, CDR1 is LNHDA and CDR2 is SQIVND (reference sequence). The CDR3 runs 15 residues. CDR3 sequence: CASSIDRYGRSGYTF. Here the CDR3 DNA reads TGTGCCAGTAGTATAGACAGGTACGGGAGGAGTGGCTACACCTTC.

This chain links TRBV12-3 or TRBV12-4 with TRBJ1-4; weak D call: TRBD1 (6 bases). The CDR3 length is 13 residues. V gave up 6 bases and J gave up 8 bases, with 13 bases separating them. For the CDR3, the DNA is TGTGCCAGCAGAGATCAGGGGAGAGAAAAACTGTTTTTT. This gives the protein CASRDQGREKLFF.

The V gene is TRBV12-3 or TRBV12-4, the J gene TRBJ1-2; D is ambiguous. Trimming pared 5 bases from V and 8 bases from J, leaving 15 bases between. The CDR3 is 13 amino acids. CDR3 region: CASSPGLMEGYTF. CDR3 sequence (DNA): TGTGCCAGCAGTCCGGGTTTGATGGAAGGCTACACCTTC.

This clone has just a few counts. Here the CDR3 reads CASSPDRLTHEQYF. CDR3 coding DNA: TGTGCCAGCAGTCCGGACAGGTTGACCCACGAGCAGTACTTC. The rearrangement joins TRBV6-6 to TRBJ2-7; 7 bases agree with TRBD1. Losses at the gene ends were 5 bases for V and 5 bases for J; bases not matched to a gene: 9. The CDR3 sequence is 14 residues long. Germline lookup yields CDR1 MNHNY and CDR2 SVGAGI (reference sequence).

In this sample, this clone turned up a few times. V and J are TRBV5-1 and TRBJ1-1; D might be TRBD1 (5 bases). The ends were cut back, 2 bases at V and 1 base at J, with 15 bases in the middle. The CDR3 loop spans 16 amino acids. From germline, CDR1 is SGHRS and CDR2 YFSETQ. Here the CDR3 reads CASSFDFWGPNTEAFF. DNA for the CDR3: TGCGCCAGCAGCTTCGATTTTTGGGGCCCGAACACTGAAGCTTTCTTT. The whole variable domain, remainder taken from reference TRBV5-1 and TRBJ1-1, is KAGVTQTPRYLIKTRGQQVTLSCSPISGHRSVSWYQQTPGQGLQFLFEYFSETQRNKGNFPGRFSGRQFSNSRSEMNVSTLELGDSALYLCASSFDFWGPNTEAFFGQGTRLTVV.

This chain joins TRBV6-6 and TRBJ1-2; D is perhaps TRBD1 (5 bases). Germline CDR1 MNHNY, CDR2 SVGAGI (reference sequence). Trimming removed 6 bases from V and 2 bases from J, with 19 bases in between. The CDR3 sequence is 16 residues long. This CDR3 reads CASSQGLTGRNYGYTF. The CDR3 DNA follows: TGTGCCAGCAGCCAGGGCCTAACAGGACGGAACTATGGCTACACCTTC.

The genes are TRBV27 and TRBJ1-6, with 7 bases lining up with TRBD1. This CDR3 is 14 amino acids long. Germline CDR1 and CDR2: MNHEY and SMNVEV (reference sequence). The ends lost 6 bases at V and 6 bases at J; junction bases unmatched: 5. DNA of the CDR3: TGTGCCAGCAGGCCCCCAGGGGGTAATTCACCCCTCCACTTT. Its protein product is CASRPPGGNSPLHF.

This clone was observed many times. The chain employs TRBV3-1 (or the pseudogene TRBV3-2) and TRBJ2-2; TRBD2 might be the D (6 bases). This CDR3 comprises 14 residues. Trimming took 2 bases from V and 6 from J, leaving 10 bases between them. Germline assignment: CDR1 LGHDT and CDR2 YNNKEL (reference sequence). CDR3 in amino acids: CASSQRWEAGELFF. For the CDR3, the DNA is TGTGCCAGCAGCCAACGGTGGGAGGCCGGGGAGCTGTTTTTT.

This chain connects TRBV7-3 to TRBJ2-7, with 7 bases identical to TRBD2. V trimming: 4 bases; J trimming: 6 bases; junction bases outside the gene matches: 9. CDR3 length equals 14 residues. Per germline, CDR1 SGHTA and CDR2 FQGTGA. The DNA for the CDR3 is TGTGCCAGCAGCTCCCACGGACTAGGCGGCGAGCAGTACTTC. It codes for CASSSHGLGGEQYF.